This T cell receptor beta chain was recorded in a study of T cell responses to AZD1222 COVID-19 vaccine (dated by TCRdb to about 2021). Broadly, across the study: Because spike-specific TCR depth and breadth did not differ between the two schedules, AZD1222 recipients who got a second dose at roughly 4 weeks were pooled with those who got a second dose at roughly 12 weeks. TCR sequencing covered about 230 trial participants: around 210 given two doses of AZD1222 and 26 given two doses of MenACWY control vaccine. Trial participants were enrolled by age into subgroups of 18-55, 56-69 and 70-plus years, and around 140, 26 and 57 TCR-sequenced participants, respectively, were included in these subgroups.

V is pruned by 3 bases and J by 0 bases, leaving 6 bases of the junction without a gene match. As encoded in the germline V gene, CDR1 is MGHDK while CDR2 is SYGVNS. Spanning cysteine to phenylalanine, the CDR3 consists of 16 amino acids. The entry retains the CDR3 DNA only, 48 bases that are in frame from base 1. General conclusions and limits of the study: A significant rise in spike-specific TCR breadth and depth was observed after two AZD1222 doses relative to day 0 and relative to MenACWY recipients. Participants were mostly white British, with more females than males. The authors suggested clonal diversity may have been underestimated. In the small 56-69-year group, the increase in depth fell short of significance, most likely because of low power. Nearly half of unique spike-specific TCRs reportedly recognized epitopes outside regions mutated in the B.1.351 and B.1.1.7 variants. Vaccine-associated CD4 TCRs spanned the whole spike protein, with dominant responses in regions 160-218 and 743-854. Because no samples from the day 14 peak response were available, repertoires could be characterized only after the peak T cell response. Only five to seven AZD1222 recipients were SARS-CoV-2 seropositive at baseline, limiting conclusions about previously exposed vaccinees.

Notes on this clone: Its target antigen remains unknown. Base-call qualities are not available, and no considerably larger clone is one nucleotide away.

The CDR3 regions of human TCRbeta chains were analyzed by immunosequencing. The published analysis was carried out like this. Repertoire TCRs were checked for matches against a reference library of SARS-CoV-2-specific TCRs that had been generated using the MIRA antigen-specificity platform. Breadth meant the fraction of unique TCRs that were SARS-CoV-2-associated, whereas depth meant the fraction of total T cells that were SARS-CoV-2-associated. Using the MIRA data, every spike-specific TCR was mapped to the spike region that the TCR reacted to and assigned to either a CD4 or a CD8 class. Log10-transformed breadth and depth values were compared by one-way ANOVA with Sidak's multiple comparisons tests. Drawn from immuneACCESS, this table holds only the in-frame rearrangements with V and J called that TCRdb kept. Clones are partly lost; checked studies trace under half to an unresolved V gene and leave the rest unexplained. V and J calls and clone size come straight from that table; D and trimming were deduced from the DNA. This sample gives 150,000 to 180,000 clones in total; roughly nine tenths of them show up just once. The ten largest clones represent 2.5% to 4% of the sample.

The intended sense of this specimen's time point label: baseline before first vaccination. Vaccinee samples were obtained from the UK trials COV001 and COV002, which included a single-blind randomized controlled phase 2/3 trial of AZD1222 (ChAdOx1 nCoV-19) in healthy adults. For TCRbeta chain sequencing, PBMC samples were collected from trial participants at day 0 and at day 28 after the second dose. The material was peripheral blood, obtained on day 0 of AZD1222 vaccination. Recombination linked TRBV25-1 to TRBJ2-3, with 7 central nucleotides matching TRBD1. The TCR originated in an adult in good health. The DNA sequence reads TGTGCCAGCAGTGACCAGGGGGAAGCTAGCACAGATACGCAGTATTTT. Its amino acids are CASSDQGEASTDTQYF. With all but the CDR3 taken from the reference TRBV25-1 and TRBJ2-3 genes, the full variable domain is: EADIYQTPRYLVIGTGKKITLECSQTMGHDKMYWYQQDPGMELHLIHYSYGVNSTEKGDLSSESTVSRIRTEHFPLTLESARPSHTSQYLCASSDQGEASTDTQYFGPGTRLTVL.